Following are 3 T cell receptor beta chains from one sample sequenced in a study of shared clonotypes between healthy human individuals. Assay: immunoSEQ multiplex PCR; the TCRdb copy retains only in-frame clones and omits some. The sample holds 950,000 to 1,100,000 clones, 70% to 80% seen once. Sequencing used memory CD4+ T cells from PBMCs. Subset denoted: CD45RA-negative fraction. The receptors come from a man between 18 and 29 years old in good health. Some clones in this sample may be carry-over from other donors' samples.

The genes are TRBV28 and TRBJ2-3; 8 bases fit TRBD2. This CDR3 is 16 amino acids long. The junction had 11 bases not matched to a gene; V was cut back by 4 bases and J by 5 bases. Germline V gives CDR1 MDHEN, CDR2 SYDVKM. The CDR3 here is CASSSAQAGDLDTQYF. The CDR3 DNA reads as TGTGCCAGCAGTTCCGCTCAAGCGGGAGATCTAGATACGCAGTATTTT.

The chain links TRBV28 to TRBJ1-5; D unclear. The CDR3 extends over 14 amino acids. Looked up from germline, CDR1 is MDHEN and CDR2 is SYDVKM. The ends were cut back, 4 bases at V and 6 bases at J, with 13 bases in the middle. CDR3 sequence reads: CASSWMGRVQPQHF. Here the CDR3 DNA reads TGTGCCAGCAGTTGGATGGGCCGGGTTCAGCCCCAGCATTTT.

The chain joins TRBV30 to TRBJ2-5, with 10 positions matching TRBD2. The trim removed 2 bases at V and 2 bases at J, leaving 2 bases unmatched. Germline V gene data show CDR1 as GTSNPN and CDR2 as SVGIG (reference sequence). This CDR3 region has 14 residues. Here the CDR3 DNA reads TGTGCCTGGAGTCCGGGACTAGCGCAAGAGACCCAGTACTTC. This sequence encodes CAWSPGLAQETQYF. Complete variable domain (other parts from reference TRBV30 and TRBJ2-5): SQTIHQWPATLVQPVGSPLSLECTVEGTSNPNLYWYRQAAGRGLQLLFYSVGIGQISSEVPQNLSASRPQDRQFILSSKKLLLSDSGFYLCAWSPGLAQETQYFGPGTRLLVL.